This TCR beta chain originates from a study of T cell repertoires in cytomegalovirus infection. MiXCR, run by TCRdb on the reads, gives a single entry per CDR3 protein. The sample gives about 230,000 distinct CDR3 sequences, roughly 23% of which show up once; about 20% is in the top ten. This clonotype was seen ten or more times. The germline gives CDR1 SGHTA, CDR2 FQGNSA. The V end was cut by 5 bases, the J end by 6 bases, with 14 bases between. This CDR3 region has 15 residues. The chain joins TRBV7-2 to TRBJ1-6; D is uncertain. The TCR comes from a human donor in good health (CMV status not recorded). Some clones in this sample may be carry-over from other donors' samples. Input material: CD8+ T cells from PBMCs. The CDR3 nucleotides are TGTGCCAGCAGCGTGAGGGTTTCCCTTAATTCACCCCTCCACTTT. Translated, it gives CASSVRVSLNSPLHF.